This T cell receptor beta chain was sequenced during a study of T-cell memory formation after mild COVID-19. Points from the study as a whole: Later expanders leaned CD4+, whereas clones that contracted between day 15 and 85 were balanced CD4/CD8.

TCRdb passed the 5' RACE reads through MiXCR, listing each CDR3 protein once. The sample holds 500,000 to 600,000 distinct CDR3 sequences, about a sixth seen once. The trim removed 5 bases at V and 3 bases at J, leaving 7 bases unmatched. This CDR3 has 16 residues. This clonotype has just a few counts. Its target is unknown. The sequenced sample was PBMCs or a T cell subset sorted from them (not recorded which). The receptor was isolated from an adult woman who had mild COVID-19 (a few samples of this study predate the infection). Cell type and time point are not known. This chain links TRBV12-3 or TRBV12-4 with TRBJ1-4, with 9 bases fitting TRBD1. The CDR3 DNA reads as TGTGCCAGCAGTCCTTACAGGGGGCAAGCTAATGAAAAACTGTTTTTT. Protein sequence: CASSPYRGQANEKLFF.